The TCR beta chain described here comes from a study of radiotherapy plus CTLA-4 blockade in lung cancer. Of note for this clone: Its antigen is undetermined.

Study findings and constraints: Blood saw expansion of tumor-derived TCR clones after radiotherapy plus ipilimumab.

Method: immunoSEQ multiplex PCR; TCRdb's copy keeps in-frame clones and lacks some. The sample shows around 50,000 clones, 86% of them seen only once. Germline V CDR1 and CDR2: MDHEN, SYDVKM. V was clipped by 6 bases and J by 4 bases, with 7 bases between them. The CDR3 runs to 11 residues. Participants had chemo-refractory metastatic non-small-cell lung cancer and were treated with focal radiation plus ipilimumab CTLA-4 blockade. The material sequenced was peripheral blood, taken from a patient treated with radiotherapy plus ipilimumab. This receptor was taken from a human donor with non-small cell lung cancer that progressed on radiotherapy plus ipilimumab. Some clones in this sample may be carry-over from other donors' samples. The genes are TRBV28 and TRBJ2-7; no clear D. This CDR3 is CASSYRYEQYF. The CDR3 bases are TGTGCCAGCAGCTACAGATACGAGCAGTACTTC.